This T cell receptor (beta chain) appears in the sequencing data of a study of T cell responses to AZD1222 COVID-19 vaccine (dated by TCRdb to the early 2020s). About the study as a whole: A total of around 240 trial participants underwent TCR sequencing, of whom nearly 210 received two doses of AZD1222 and about 25 received two doses of the MenACWY control vaccine. Trial participants were enrolled by age into subgroups of 18-55, 56-69 and 70-plus years, and 148, 28 and 57 TCR-sequenced participants, respectively, were included in these subgroups.

The CDR3 runs 14 residues from the cysteine to the phenylalanine. The only DNA kept is the CDR3, 42 bases in frame from the first base. As encoded in the germline V gene, CDR1 is MNHEY while CDR2 is SVGEGT. V is cut back by 2 bases and J by 1 base, with 0 bases in the junction unmatched. On this clone: It has no known antigen specificity. Per-nucleotide qualities are absent, and no much larger clonotype sits a single base away.

The paper as a whole reports these results and caveats: Nearly half of unique spike-specific TCRs reportedly recognized epitopes outside regions mutated in the B.1.351 and B.1.1.7 variants. CD4 TCRs associated with the vaccine covered the entire spike protein, and the dominant responses were in regions 160-218 and 743-854. Spike-specific TCR breadth and depth rose significantly after two AZD1222 doses compared with day 0 and with MenACWY recipients. Because no day 14 peak-response samples were available, the repertoires could be characterized only after the peak T cell response. The 56-69-year group was small, and its depth increase did not reach significance, likely because of low power. Conclusions about previously exposed vaccinees are limited because only 6 or 7 AZD1222 recipients were SARS-CoV-2 seropositive at baseline. Most participants were white British and females outnumbered males, and the authors suggested that clonal diversity may have been underestimated.

The CDR3 regions of human TCRbeta chains were analyzed by immunosequencing. Under the source paper's analysis protocol: TCRs in the repertoires were compared against a reference library of SARS-CoV-2-specific TCRs that had been generated with the MIRA antigen-specificity platform. Breadth meant the fraction of unique TCRs that were SARS-CoV-2-associated, whereas depth meant the fraction of total T cells that were SARS-CoV-2-associated. Using the MIRA data, each spike-specific TCR was mapped to the spike region that the TCR reacts to and placed in a CD4 or CD8 class. Log10-transformed breadth and depth values were compared by one-way ANOVA with Sidak's multiple comparisons tests. TCRdb obtained this table from immuneACCESS and retained in-frame rearrangements with V and J assigned. These tables miss some clones; where compared with another copy, unresolved V genes account for less than half of the shortfall, and the remainder is unexplained. V and J calls plus clone size are reproduced from that table; the DNA served to infer D and trimming. For this sample the table gives roughly 120,000 clones, of which around 84% were detected only once. The top ten constitute 17% of the sample.

The intended sense of this specimen's time point label: about 28 days (+/-7) after the second vaccine dose. AZD1222 recipients given second doses at about 4 weeks or at about 12 weeks were pooled, since spike-specific TCR depth and breadth were not found to differ between the two schedules. Vaccinee samples came from UK trials COV001 and COV002, including a single-blind randomized controlled phase 2/3 trial of AZD1222 (ChAdOx1 nCoV-19) in healthy adults. Trial participant PBMC samples were collected at day 0 and day 28 after the second dose for TCRbeta chain sequencing. This receptor was taken from an adult who received the AZD1222 COVID-19 vaccine. This material consisted of peripheral blood, taken 28 days after the second AZD1222 dose. Here the chain combines TRBV6-2 or TRBV6-3 and TRBJ1-1; TRBD1 matches 8 bases in the middle. The sequenced DNA is TGTGCCAGCAGTTACGACAGGGGGAACACTGAAGCTTTCTTT. Translated, it reads CASSYDRGNTEAFF.